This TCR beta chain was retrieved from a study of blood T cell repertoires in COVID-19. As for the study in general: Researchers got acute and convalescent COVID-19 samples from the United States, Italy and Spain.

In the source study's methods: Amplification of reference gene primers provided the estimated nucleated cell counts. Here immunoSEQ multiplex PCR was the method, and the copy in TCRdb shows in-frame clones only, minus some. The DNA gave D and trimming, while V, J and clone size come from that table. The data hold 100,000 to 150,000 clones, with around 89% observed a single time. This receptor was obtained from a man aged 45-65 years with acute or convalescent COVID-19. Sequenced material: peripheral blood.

The CDR3 sequence: CASSESAARGEQYF. DNA for the CDR3: TGTGCCAGCAGTGAATCAGCGGCTCGGGGAGAGCAGTACTTC. The chain recombines TRBV6-1 with TRBJ2-7, with a tentative D call TRBD2 (5 bases). The CDR3 length is 14 residues. Between the trimmed V and J ends, which lost 2 bases and 7 bases, there was a span of 15 bases. Per the germline V gene, CDR1 is MNHNS and CDR2 is SASEGT.